This is a list of T cell receptor beta chains from one sample in a study of cytomegalovirus exposure and HLA in healthy donors. Here immunoSEQ multiplex PCR was the method, and the copy in TCRdb shows in-frame clones only, minus some. The table has roughly 180,000 clones, approximately 80% seen once. The sequenced sample consisted of PBMCs. Every receptor here comes from a female donor in good health and CMV-seronegative. Both conserved end residues are part of each CDR3. The D gene is left open where the match is weak. The listing skips clone size in some rows; elsewhere it reads once, few, many or a size class.

v_gene: TRBV10-3
abundance: .
j_gene: TRBJ1-6
d_gene: TRBD1
CDR3aa: CAISRATGDNSPLHF
CDR3nt: TGTGCCATCAGTAGGGCTACAGGGGACAATTCACCCCTCCACTTT

v_gene: TRBV28
abundance: .
j_gene: TRBJ2-7
d_gene: TRBD2
CDR3aa: CASWGLAGSYEQYF
CDR3nt: TGTGCCAGTTGGGGGCTAGCGGGTTCCTACGAGCAGTACTTC

v_gene: TRBV28
abundance: once
j_gene: TRBJ1-2
d_gene: .
CDR3aa: CASSLPSVYGYTF
CDR3nt: TGTGCCAGCAGTTTACCGTCAGTTTATGGCTACACCTTC

v_gene: TRBV21-1
abundance: few
j_gene: TRBJ2-7
d_gene: .
CDR3aa: CASSNRNRDEQYF
CDR3nt: TGTGCCAGCAGCAATAGGAACAGGGACGAGCAGTACTTC

v_gene: TRBV6-5
abundance: .
j_gene: TRBJ2-1
d_gene: TRBD1
CDR3aa: CASSRGQGRNEQFF
CDR3nt: TGTGCCAGCAGTCGCGGACAGGGGCGGAATGAGCAGTTCTTC

v_gene: TRBV29-1
abundance: .
j_gene: TRBJ2-6
d_gene: .
CDR3aa: CSVGSPPGGANVLTF
CDR3nt: TGCAGCGTTGGTTCTCCCCCAGGAGGGGCCAACGTCCTGACTTTC

v_gene: TRBV13
abundance: .
j_gene: TRBJ2-3
d_gene: TRBD2
CDR3aa: CASSFRLSGANTDTQYF
CDR3nt: TGTGCCAGCAGCTTTAGACTTAGCGGGGCTAATACAGATACGCAGTATTTT

v_gene: TRBV4-3
abundance: .
j_gene: TRBJ2-5
d_gene: TRBD2
CDR3aa: CASSQRGGSWETQYF
CDR3nt: TGCGCCAGCAGCCAAAGGGGAGGGAGCTGGGAGACCCAGTACTTC

v_gene: TRBV2
abundance: .
j_gene: TRBJ2-1
d_gene: TRBD1
CDR3aa: CASMGDRVGNEQFF
CDR3nt: TGTGCCAGCATGGGGGACAGGGTCGGCAATGAGCAGTTCTTC

v_gene: TRBV4-3
abundance: .
j_gene: TRBJ1-2
d_gene: .
CDR3aa: CASSQEIGVFYGYTF
CDR3nt: TGCGCCAGCAGCCAAGAAATCGGGGTTTTCTATGGCTACACCTTC

v_gene: TRBV6-5
abundance: .
j_gene: TRBJ1-2
d_gene: TRBD1
CDR3aa: CASRQGAGYGYTF
CDR3nt: TGTGCCAGCAGACAGGGGGCAGGCTATGGCTACACCTTC

v_gene: TRBV4-3
abundance: few
j_gene: TRBJ1-2
d_gene: .
CDR3aa: CASSQEIRESGAYGYTF
CDR3nt: TGCGCCAGCAGCCAAGAAATCCGGGAATCTGGTGCCTATGGCTACACCTTC

v_gene: TRBV7-8
abundance: .
j_gene: TRBJ1-2
d_gene: TRBD1
CDR3aa: CASSLARTGIGGYTF
CDR3nt: TGTGCCAGCAGCTTAGCGCGGACAGGGATCGGTGGCTACACCTTC

v_gene: TRBV19
abundance: .
j_gene: TRBJ1-1
d_gene: TRBD1
CDR3aa: CASSLGQAVTEAFF
CDR3nt: TGTGCCAGTAGTCTTGGACAGGCTGTCACTGAAGCTTTCTTT

v_gene: TRBV9
abundance: .
j_gene: TRBJ2-2
d_gene: TRBD1
CDR3aa: CASSAGTGWTGELFF
CDR3nt: TGTGCCAGCAGCGCCGGGACAGGGTGGACCGGGGAGCTGTTTTTT

v_gene: TRBV9
abundance: .
j_gene: TRBJ2-3
d_gene: TRBD1
CDR3aa: CASSATGGGSTDTQYF
CDR3nt: TGTGCCAGCAGCGCAACAGGGGGCGGGAGCACAGATACGCAGTATTTT

v_gene: TRBV6-5
abundance: .
j_gene: TRBJ2-2
d_gene: TRBD2
CDR3aa: CASSPSGRLTGELFF
CDR3nt: TGTGCCAGCAGTCCTAGCGGGAGGCTCACCGGGGAGCTGTTTTTT

v_gene: TRBV5-1
abundance: .
j_gene: TRBJ2-5
d_gene: .
CDR3aa: CASRSREGQETQYF
CDR3nt: TGCGCCAGCAGATCCAGGGAAGGCCAAGAGACCCAGTACTTC

v_gene: TRBV11-2
abundance: once
j_gene: TRBJ1-2
d_gene: .
CDR3aa: CASSLGRLNGYTF
CDR3nt: TGTGCCAGCAGCTTAGGCAGGCTAAATGGCTACACCTTC

v_gene: TRBV7-8
abundance: .
j_gene: TRBJ2-1
d_gene: TRBD2
CDR3aa: CASSFGSGGAYEQFF
CDR3nt: TGTGCCAGCAGCTTTGGGAGCGGGGGAGCATATGAGCAGTTCTTC

v_gene: TRBV7-2
abundance: .
j_gene: TRBJ2-7
d_gene: .
CDR3aa: CASSLGLGSYEQYF
CDR3nt: TGTGCCAGCAGCTTAGGACTAGGTTCCTACGAGCAGTACTTC

v_gene: TRBV7-2
abundance: .
j_gene: TRBJ1-2
d_gene: TRBD1
CDR3aa: CASSLSPGQGSKTF
CDR3nt: TGTGCCAGCAGCTTATCGCCCGGACAGGGCTCAAAGACCTTC

v_gene: TRBV5-1
abundance: few
j_gene: TRBJ2-3
d_gene: .
CDR3aa: CASSLAGGWEDTQYF
CDR3nt: TGCGCCAGCAGCTTGGCCGGAGGGTGGGAAGATACGCAGTATTTT

v_gene: TRBV27
abundance: .
j_gene: TRBJ2-7
d_gene: TRBD2
CDR3aa: CASSSQGLGYEQYF
CDR3nt: TGTGCCAGCAGCAGCCAGGGACTAGGTTACGAGCAGTACTTC

v_gene: TRBV5-1
abundance: .
j_gene: TRBJ1-1
d_gene: .
CDR3aa: CASRQQERWTEAFF
CDR3nt: TGCGCCAGCAGGCAACAGGAAAGGTGGACTGAAGCTTTCTTT

v_gene: TRBV27
abundance: .
j_gene: TRBJ2-7
d_gene: .
CDR3aa: CASSSTPTSTYEQYF
CDR3nt: TGTGCCAGCAGTTCCACTCCTACCTCCACCTACGAGCAGTACTTC

v_gene: TRBV7-5
abundance: .
j_gene: TRBJ2-5
d_gene: .
CDR3aa: CVRSPHVETQYF
CDR3nt: TGTGTCAGAAGCCCCCATGTCGAGACCCAGTACTTC

v_gene: TRBV6-1
abundance: few
j_gene: TRBJ2-5
d_gene: TRBD2
CDR3aa: CASSETWTSGYKETQYF
CDR3nt: TGTGCCAGCAGTGAAACCTGGACTAGCGGTTATAAAGAGACCCAGTACTTC

v_gene: TRBV7-7
abundance: .
j_gene: TRBJ2-5
d_gene: TRBD2
CDR3aa: CASSLAQGGQETQYF
CDR3nt: TGTGCCAGCAGCTTAGCCCAGGGAGGGCAAGAGACCCAGTACTTC

v_gene: TRBV5-1
abundance: .
j_gene: TRBJ2-5
d_gene: .
CDR3aa: CASSLRYAGLGGQETQYF
CDR3nt: TGCGCCAGCAGCTTGAGGTACGCGGGTCTCGGTGGGCAAGAGACCCAGTACTTC

v_gene: TRBV27
abundance: once
j_gene: TRBJ2-6
d_gene: .
CDR3aa: CASSGSGANGLTF
CDR3nt: TGTGCCAGCAGTGGCTCTGGGGCCAACGGCCTGACTTTC